The 6 T cell receptor beta chains in this list originate from one sample, sequenced in a study of read filtering for tumor transcriptome and immune sequencing. This library used 300 to 500 ng RNA and molecular barcoded adaptors spanning alpha/delta and beta/gamma chains. Each CDR3 protein is one row after TCRdb ran MiXCR on the reads. This sample has about 39,000 distinct CDR3 sequences, with roughly 13% found just once. The sample was a population of CD138-negative cells sorted from bone marrow. The source of these receptors is a donor at least 40 years old with multiple myeloma.

This clonotype was seen ten or more times. The V call is TRBV28, the J call TRBJ2-1, with 11 bases lining up with TRBD2. CDR1 is MDHEN and CDR2 is SYDVKM in the germline V gene. The V and J ends lost 7 bases and 7 bases, in that order; junction bases with no gene match: 9. The CDR3 runs to 15 residues. CDR3 in amino acids: CASIYAGLAGNEQFF. The CDR3 DNA follows: TGTGCCAGCATTTACGCCGGACTAGCGGGTAATGAGCAGTTCTTC.

This clonotype was counted many times. This chain connects TRBV7-9 to TRBJ2-7; TRBD1 or TRBD2 may be the D gene (5 bases each). CDR3 size: 17 residues. The V gene's germline CDR1 is SEHNR and CDR2 FQNEAQ (reference sequence). Trimming took 10 bases from V and 0 from J, leaving 25 bases between them. The CDR3 DNA reads TGTGCCATCTCTGGTCCGTCCAGGGACCTTAGCTCCTACGAGCAGTACTTC. Translating gives CAISGPSRDLSSYEQYF.

There are many counts of this clonotype. The chain employs TRBV20-1 and TRBJ1-1; D is undetermined. Looked up from germline, CDR1 is DFQATT and CDR2 is SNEGSKA (reference sequence). The CDR3 is made up of 11 amino acids. Deletions cut 5 bases from V and 2 bases from J, with 6 bases between. CDR3 in DNA: TGCAGTGCTCCTAGAAACACTGAAGCTTTCTTT. It yields the protein CSAPRNTEAFF.

This clonotype came up many times. The chain joins TRBV7-9 to TRBJ2-3; 9 bases map to TRBD1. CDR3 length equals 15 residues. The V gene's germline CDR1 is SEHNR and CDR2 FQNEAQ (reference sequence). J lost 0 bases, V lost 4 bases, and 2 bases had no gene match. CDR3 nucleotide sequence: TGTGCCAGCAGCTCGACAGGGGGGAGCACAGATACGCAGTATTTT. Translated, it gives CASSSTGGSTDTQYF.

By proportion, this clonotype is medium-sized. The chain recombines TRBV7-9 with TRBJ1-1, with D perhaps matching TRBD1 (6 bases). Germline CDR1 is SEHNR and CDR2 is FQNEAQ (reference sequence). The CDR3 consists of 13 residues. Trimming stripped 4 bases from V and 6 bases from J, with 12 bases between. CDR3 residues: CASSWAGEPEAFF. The CDR3 DNA sequence: TGTGCCAGCAGCTGGGCAGGGGAGCCTGAAGCTTTCTTT.

This clonotype was observed many times. The chain is built from TRBV4-2 and TRBJ2-3, with 7 bases matching TRBD2. V dropped 5 bases and J dropped 0; count of bases not matched to a gene: 8. Looked up from germline, CDR1 is LGHNA and CDR2 is YNFKEQ. This CDR3 is 16 amino acids long. The CDR3 DNA sequence: TGTGCCAGCAGCAAGGGACTACGTACTAGCACAGATACGCAGTATTTT. It translates to CASSKGLRTSTDTQYF.